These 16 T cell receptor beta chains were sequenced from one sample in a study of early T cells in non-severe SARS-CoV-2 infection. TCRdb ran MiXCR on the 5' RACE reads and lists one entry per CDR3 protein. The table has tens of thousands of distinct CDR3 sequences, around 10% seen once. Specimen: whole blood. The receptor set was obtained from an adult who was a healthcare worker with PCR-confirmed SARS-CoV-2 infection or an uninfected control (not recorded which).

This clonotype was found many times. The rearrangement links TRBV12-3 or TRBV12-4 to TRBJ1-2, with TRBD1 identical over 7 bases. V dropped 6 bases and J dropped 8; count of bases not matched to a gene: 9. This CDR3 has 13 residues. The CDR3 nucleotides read TGTGCCAGCAGACGGACAGGCGAGGGGGGCTACACCTTC. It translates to CASRRTGEGGYTF.

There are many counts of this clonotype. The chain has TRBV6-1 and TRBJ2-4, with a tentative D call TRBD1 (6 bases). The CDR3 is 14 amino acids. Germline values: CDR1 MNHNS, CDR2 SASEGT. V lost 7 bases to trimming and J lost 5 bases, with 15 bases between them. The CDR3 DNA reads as TGTGCCAGCATTCTACAGGGTACCCAAAACATTCAGTACTTC. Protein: CASILQGTQNIQYF.

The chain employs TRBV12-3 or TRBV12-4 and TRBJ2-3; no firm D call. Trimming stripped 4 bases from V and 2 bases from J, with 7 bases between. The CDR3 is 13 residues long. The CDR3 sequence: CASSWANTDTQYF. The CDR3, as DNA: TGTGCCAGCAGTTGGGCAAACACAGATACGCAGTATTTT.

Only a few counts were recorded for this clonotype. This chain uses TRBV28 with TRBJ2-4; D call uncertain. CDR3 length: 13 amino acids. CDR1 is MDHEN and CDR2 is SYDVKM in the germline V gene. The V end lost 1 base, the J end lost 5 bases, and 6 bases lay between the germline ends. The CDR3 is CASSLLVENIQYF. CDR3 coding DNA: TGTGCCAGCAGTTTATTGGTAGAAAACATTCAGTACTTC.

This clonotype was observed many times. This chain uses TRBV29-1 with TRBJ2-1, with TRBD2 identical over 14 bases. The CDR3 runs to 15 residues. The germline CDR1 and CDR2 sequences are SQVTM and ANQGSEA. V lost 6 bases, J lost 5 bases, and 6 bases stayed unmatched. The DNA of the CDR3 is TGCAGCGTGATGACTAGCGGGAGGGCTAACAATGAGCAGTTCTTC. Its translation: CSVMTSGRANNEQFF.

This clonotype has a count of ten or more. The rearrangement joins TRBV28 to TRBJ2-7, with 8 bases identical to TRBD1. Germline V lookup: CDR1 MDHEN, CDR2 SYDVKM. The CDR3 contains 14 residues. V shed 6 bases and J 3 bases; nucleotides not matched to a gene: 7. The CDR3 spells CASRDGQGVYEQYF. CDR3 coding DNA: TGTGCCAGCAGGGACGGACAGGGCGTCTACGAGCAGTACTTC.

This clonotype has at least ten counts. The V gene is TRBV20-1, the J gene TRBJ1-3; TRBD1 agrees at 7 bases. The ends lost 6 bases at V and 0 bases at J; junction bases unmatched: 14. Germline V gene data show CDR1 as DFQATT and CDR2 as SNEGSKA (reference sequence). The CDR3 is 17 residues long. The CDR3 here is CSARIQGSTGSGNTIYF. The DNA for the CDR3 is TGCAGTGCCAGGATACAGGGGTCTACCGGCTCTGGAAACACCATATATTTT.

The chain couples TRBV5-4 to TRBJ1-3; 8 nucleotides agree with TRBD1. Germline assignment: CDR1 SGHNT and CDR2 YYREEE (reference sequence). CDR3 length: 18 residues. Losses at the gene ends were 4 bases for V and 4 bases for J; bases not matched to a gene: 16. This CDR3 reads CASSEGPTGAGSGNTIYF. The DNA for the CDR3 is TGTGCCAGCAGCGAGGGACCGACAGGGGCAGGATCCGGAAACACCATATATTTT. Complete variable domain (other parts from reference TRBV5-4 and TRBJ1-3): ETGVTQSPTHLIKTRGQQVTLRCSSQSGHNTVSWYQQALGQGPQFIFQYYREEENGRGNFPPRFSGLQFPNYSSELNVNALELDDSALYLCASSEGPTGAGSGNTIYFGEGSWLTVV.

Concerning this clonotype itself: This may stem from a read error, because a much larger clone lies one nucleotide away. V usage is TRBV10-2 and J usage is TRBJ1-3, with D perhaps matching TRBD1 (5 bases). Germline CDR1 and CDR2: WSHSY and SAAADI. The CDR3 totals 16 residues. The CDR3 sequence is CPSTRTQERAGNTIYF. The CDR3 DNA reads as TGCCCCAGCACCCGCACACAGGAAAGAGCTGGAAACACCATATATTTT.

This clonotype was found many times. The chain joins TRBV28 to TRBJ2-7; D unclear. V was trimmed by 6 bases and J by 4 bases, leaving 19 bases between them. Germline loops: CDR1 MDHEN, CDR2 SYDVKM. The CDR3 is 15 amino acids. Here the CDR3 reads CASSSPLQGIYEQYF. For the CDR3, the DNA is TGTGCCAGCAGCTCCCCCCTGCAAGGGATTTACGAGCAGTACTTC. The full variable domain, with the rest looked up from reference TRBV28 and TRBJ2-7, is DVKVTQSSRYLVKRTGEKVFLECVQDMDHENMFWYRQDPGLGLRLIYFSYDVKMKEKGDIPEGYSVSREKKERFSLILESASTNQTSMYLCASSSPLQGIYEQYFGPGTRLTVT.

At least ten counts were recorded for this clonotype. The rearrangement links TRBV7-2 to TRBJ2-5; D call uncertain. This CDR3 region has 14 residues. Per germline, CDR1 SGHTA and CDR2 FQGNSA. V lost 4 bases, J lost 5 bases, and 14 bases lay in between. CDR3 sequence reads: CASSSPGGSETQYF. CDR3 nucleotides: TGTGCCAGCAGCTCCCCCGGTGGTTCCGAGACCCAGTACTTC.

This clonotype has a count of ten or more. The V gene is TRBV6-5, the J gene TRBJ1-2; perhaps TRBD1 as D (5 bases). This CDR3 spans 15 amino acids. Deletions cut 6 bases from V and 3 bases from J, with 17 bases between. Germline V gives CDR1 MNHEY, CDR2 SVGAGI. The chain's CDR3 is CASRYGPGGDYGYTF. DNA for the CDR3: TGTGCCAGCAGATACGGGCCGGGAGGGGACTATGGCTACACCTTC.

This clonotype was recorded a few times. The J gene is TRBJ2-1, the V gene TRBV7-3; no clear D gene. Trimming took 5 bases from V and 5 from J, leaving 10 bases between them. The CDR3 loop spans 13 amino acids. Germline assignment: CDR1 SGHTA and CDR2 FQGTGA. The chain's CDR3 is CASSPRRNNEQFF. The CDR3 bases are TGTGCCAGCAGCCCTCGCAGAAACAATGAGCAGTTCTTC.

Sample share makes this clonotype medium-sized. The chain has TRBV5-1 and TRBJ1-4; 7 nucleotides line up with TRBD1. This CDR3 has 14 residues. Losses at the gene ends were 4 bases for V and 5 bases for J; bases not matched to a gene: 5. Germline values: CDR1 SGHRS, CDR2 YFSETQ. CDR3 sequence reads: CASSKGTENEKLFF. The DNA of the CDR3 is TGCGCCAGCAGCAAGGGGACAGAGAATGAAAAACTGTTTTTT.

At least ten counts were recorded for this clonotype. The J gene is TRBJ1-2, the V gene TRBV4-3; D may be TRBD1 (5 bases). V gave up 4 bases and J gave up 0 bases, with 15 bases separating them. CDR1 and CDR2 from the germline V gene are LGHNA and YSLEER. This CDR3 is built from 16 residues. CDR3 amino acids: CASSRAGTGTNYGYTF. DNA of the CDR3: TGCGCCAGCAGCCGTGCCGGGACCGGGACTAACTATGGCTACACCTTC.

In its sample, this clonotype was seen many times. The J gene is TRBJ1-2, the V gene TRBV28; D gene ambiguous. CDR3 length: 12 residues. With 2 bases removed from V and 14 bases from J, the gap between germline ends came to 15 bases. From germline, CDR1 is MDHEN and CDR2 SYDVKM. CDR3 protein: CASSLKVGPPTF. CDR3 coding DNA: TGTGCCAGCAGTTTAAAAGTCGGACCGCCAACCTTC.